This entry is about one T cell receptor (beta chain). Libraries were prepared by immunoSEQ multiplex PCR; TCRdb keeps only in-frame clonotypes and omits some of them. The table records 45,000 or so clones, around nine tenths of them present only once. Trimming took 0 bases from V and 4 from J; bases not matched to a gene: 4. The V gene's germline CDR1 is SGHRS and CDR2 YFSETQ. This CDR3 region has 15 residues. The data derive from a study of T cell changes during pregnancy in multiple sclerosis. This receptor was taken from a female donor with multiple sclerosis, enrolled in a pregnancy study. This chain joins TRBV5-1 and TRBJ1-3, with 7 bases matching TRBD1. This specimen was peripheral blood, taken in the first trimester of pregnancy. CDR3 in DNA: TGCGCCAGCAGCTTGGAGGGGGCGGGAGGAAACACCATATATTTT. Its translation: CASSLEGAGGNTIYF.